A selection of T cell receptor beta chains follows, all from one sample in a study of T cells in localized non-small cell lung cancer. Clones were read by immunoSEQ multiplex PCR, and TCRdb kept only the in-frame ones, dropping some. Of some 51,000 clones listed, about nine tenths are singletons. The input for sequencing was peripheral blood, taken before any cancer treatment. The receptor source for this set is a woman between 35 and 70 years old with stage I lung adenocarcinoma. Both conserved end residues are part of each CDR3. The D gene is left open where the match is weak. Only some rows state a clone size, as once, few, many or a class for expanded clones.

TRBJ2-6 . . TRBV5-1 TGCGCCAGCAGCTTAGAAGGGATAAAAACTGGGGCCAACGTCCTGACTTTC CASSLEGIKTGANVLTF
TRBJ1-4 . . TRBV19 TGTGCCAGTAGTATAAGTGAAAAACTGTTTTTT CASSISEKLFF
TRBJ2-5 . . TRBV5-1 TGCGCCAGCAGCATCACCGTGTCGGAGACCCAGTACTTC CASSITVSETQYF
TRBJ2-3 . few TRBV9 TGTGCCAGCAGCGTAGAATCGGGGGGCCGGGCAGATACGCAGTATTTT CASSVESGGRADTQYF
TRBJ2-7 TRBD1 few TRBV5-5 TGTGCCAGCAGCGGAGGACAGGGATTCTCCTACGAGCAGTACTTC CASSGGQGFSYEQYF
TRBJ1-2 . . TRBV27 TGTGCCAGCAGTTTAACGGTTGGAGGGGCTTTCGGCTACACCTTC CASSLTVGGAFGYTF
TRBJ2-1 . . TRBV7-6 TGTGCCAGCAGCTTAAGGGCCGGGTCAACCTACAATGAGCAGTTCTTC CASSLRAGSTYNEQFF
TRBJ1-2 TRBD1 . TRBV29-1 TGCAGCGTTGAAGACCGGGGACAGATCTATGGCTACACCTTC CSVEDRGQIYGYTF
TRBJ1-5 TRBD1 . TRBV2 TGTGCCAGCGTCGAGGGGGCTTATCAGCCCCAGCATTTT CASVEGAYQPQHF
TRBJ1-5 . few TRBV4-1 TGCGCCAGCAGCCAAGAGCAGGGTAGTGATCAGCCCCAGCATTTT CASSQEQGSDQPQHF
TRBJ1-1 . . TRBV7-2 TGTGCCAGCATCCCACACCGGGCGAACACTGAAGCTTTCTTT CASIPHRANTEAFF
TRBJ1-1 . . TRBV12-5 TGTGCTAGTGGTTTGGTACAGACGAACACTGAAGCTTTCTTT CASGLVQTNTEAFF
TRBJ2-2 . . TRBV27 TGTGCCAGCAGTTTTGGATCGGAGAACACCGGGGAGCTGTTTTTT CASSFGSENTGELFF
TRBJ2-5 TRBD2 . TRBV27 TGTGCCAGCAGTTTAAGTACTAGCGGGCACCAAGAGACCCAGTACTTC CASSLSTSGHQETQYF
TRBJ2-7 . . TRBV7-2 TGTGCCAGCAGCTTAACCCAGGGGAGTTACGAGCAGTACTTC CASSLTQGSYEQYF
TRBJ2-3 . . TRBV7-8 TGTGCCAGCAGCCTACTTCGGATGGGGAGCTCTAGCACAGATACGCAGTATTTT CASSLLRMGSSSTDTQYF
TRBJ2-7 TRBD2 . TRBV6-6 TGTGCCAGCCTGTCCCCGGGGGGGGTCGAGCAGTACTTC CASLSPGGVEQYF
TRBJ2-3 . . TRBV6-6 TGTGCCAGCAGCTACGACTTCCTGAGCACAGATACGCAGTATTTT CASSYDFLSTDTQYF
TRBJ2-4 . . TRBV30 TGTGCCTGGAGTGAGGGGGCCAAAAACATTCAGTACTTC CAWSEGAKNIQYF
TRBJ1-2 TRBD1 . TRBV18 TGTGCCAGCTCACCCGAAGCTGACAGGGGAGTTGGCTACACCTTC CASSPEADRGVGYTF
TRBJ2-7 . . TRBV7-2 TGTGCCAGCAGCTTAGGCGGGGTGAAGACCTACGAGCAGTACTTC CASSLGGVKTYEQYF
TRBJ1-1 . . TRBV7-9 TGTGCCAGCAGCTTAGTGGGCAGCTACACTGAAGCTTTCTTT CASSLVGSYTEAFF
TRBJ1-2 . . TRBV27 TGTGCCAGCAGTTTATCCACATCCAACTATGGCTACACCTTC CASSLSTSNYGYTF
TRBJ2-3 TRBD2 . TRBV9 TGTGCCAGCAGCGTAATAGTAGCGGGGAGCACAGATACGCAGTATTTT CASSVIVAGSTDTQYF
TRBJ1-6 TRBD1 . TRBV6-6 TGTGCCAGCAGTAAGGACAGGGAGAGTTCACCCCTCCACTTT CASSKDRESSPLHF
TRBJ2-5 TRBD1 once TRBV4-1 TGCGCCAGCAGCCCCAGGGGGCCTCAAGAGACCCAGTACTTC CASSPRGPQETQYF
TRBJ1-2 . . TRBV19 TGTGCCAGTAGTCCCCCTAATGGAGCCTCGGGAGGCTACACCTTC CASSPPNGASGGYTF
TRBJ1-5 . . TRBV30 TGTGCCTCACAGAGGGGAAATCAGCCCCAGCATTTT CASQRGNQPQHF
TRBJ2-7 . . TRBV6-1 TGTGCCAGCACCCCACTGGGAGGCTACTACGAGCAGTACTTC CASTPLGGYYEQYF
TRBJ1-4 TRBD1 . TRBV5-4 TGTGCCAGCAGCAGGAACAGGGGAGGGAGTGAAAAACTGTTTTTT CASSRNRGGSEKLFF
TRBJ2-7 . . TRBV5-1 TGCGCCAGCAGCTTGAATGGACCGTCTGACGAGCAGTACTTC CASSLNGPSDEQYF
TRBJ1-1 . . TRBV5-4 TGTGCCAGCAGCTTGTGGGGGTTGAACACTGAAGCTTTCTTT CASSLWGLNTEAFF
TRBJ1-1 TRBD1 . TRBV7-2 TGTGCCAGCAGCACACAGGGGGAGGGCACTGAAGCTTTCTTT CASSTQGEGTEAFF
TRBJ2-5 TRBD1 . TRBV9 TGTGCCAGCAGCGTAGGGGACAGGGCGGAGACCCAGTACTTC CASSVGDRAETQYF
TRBJ2-3 TRBD1 few TRBV5-1 TGCGCCAGCAGCTTACAGGGGGCACTCCCAGATACGCAGTATTTT CASSLQGALPDTQYF
TRBJ2-2 . . TRBV7-9 TGTGCCAGCAGCTTAGAAGACAGTTGGACCACCGGGGAGCTGTTTTTT CASSLEDSWTTGELFF
TRBJ1-2 TRBD1 . TRBV5-3 TGTGCCAGCAGCCCAAACGGACAGGGCAACTATGGCTACACCTTC CASSPNGQGNYGYTF
TRBJ2-7 . . TRBV9 TGTGCCAGCAGCGTAGGAAGTAGCTCCTACGAGCAGTACTTC CASSVGSSSYEQYF
TRBJ2-1 TRBD2 . TRBV2 TGTGCCAGCATGGGCGGGGGGGCTTACAATGAGCAGTTCTTC CASMGGGAYNEQFF
TRBJ2-2 TRBD1 . TRBV5-1 TGCGCCAGCAGCGGACGACAGGGGCGGACCGGGGAGCTGTTTTTT CASSGRQGRTGELFF